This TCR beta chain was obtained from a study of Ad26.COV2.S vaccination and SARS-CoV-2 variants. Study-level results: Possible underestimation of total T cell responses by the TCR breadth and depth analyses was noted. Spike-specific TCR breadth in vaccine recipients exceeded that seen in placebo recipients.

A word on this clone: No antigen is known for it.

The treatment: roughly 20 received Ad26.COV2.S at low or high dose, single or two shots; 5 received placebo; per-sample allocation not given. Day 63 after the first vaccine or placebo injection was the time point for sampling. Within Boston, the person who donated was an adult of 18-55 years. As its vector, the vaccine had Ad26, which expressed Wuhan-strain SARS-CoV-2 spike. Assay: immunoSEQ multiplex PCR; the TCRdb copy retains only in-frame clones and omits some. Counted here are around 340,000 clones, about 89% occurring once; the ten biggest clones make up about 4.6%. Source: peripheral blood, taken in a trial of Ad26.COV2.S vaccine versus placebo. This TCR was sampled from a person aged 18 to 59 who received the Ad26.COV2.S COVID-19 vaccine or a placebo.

DNA of the CDR3: TGTGCCAGCTCACCACCTGTAAGCAGGGGGCGCGACGAGCAGTACTTC. Protein sequence: CASSPPVSRGRDEQYF. The chain combines TRBV18 with TRBJ2-7, with 8 positions matching TRBD1. The CDR3 contains 16 residues. V shed 0 bases and J 5 bases; nucleotides not matched to a gene: 9. Germline CDR1 KGHSH, CDR2 LQKENI.